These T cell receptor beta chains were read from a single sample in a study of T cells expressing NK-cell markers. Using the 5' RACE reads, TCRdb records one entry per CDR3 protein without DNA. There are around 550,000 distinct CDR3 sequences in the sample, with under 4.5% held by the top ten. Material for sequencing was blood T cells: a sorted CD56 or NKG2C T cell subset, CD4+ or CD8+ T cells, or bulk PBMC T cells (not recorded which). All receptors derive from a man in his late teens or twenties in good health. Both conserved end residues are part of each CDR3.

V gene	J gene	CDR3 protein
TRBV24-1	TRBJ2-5	CATSDPASSGRGETQYF
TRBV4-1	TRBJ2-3	CASSQEISGIYTDTQYF
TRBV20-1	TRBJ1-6	CSARIGPLVNSPLHF
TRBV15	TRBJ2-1	CATSRGEGSNEQFF
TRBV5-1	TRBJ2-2	CASSTTTPAGELFF
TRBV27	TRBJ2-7	CASTSGYSYEQYF
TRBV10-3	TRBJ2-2	CAIGFANTGELFF
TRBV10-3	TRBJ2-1	CATGRLAGGEDEQFF
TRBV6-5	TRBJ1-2	CASSYSSVGGYTF
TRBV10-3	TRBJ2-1	CAISGGPPEQFF
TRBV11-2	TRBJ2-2	CASSLVGLAGNTGELFF
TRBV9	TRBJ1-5	CASSGGQGYQPQHF
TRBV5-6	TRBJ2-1	CASSLLEANEQFF
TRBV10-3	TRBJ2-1	CAISEGHPYNEQFF
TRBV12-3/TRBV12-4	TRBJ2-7	CASSLLGISYEQYF
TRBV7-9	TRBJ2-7	CASSSTTVSYEQYF
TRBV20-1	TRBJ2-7	CSIKTGFYEQYF
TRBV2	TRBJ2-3	CATNTGKDTQYF
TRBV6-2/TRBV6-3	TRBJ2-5	CASSYWGPGGQETQYF
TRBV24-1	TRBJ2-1	CATSDPFRDRENEQFF
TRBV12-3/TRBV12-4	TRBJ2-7	CASSLLKEGEQYF
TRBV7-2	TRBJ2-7	CASSAPGKPKQYF
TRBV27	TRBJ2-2	CASSSRLPPGDGTGELFF
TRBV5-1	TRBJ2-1	CASSGAGLSPYNEQFF
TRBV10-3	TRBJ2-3	CAISSQGARGTDTQYF
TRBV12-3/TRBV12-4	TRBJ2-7	CASSRSGVGEQYF
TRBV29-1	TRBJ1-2	CSVEGYTGGYTF
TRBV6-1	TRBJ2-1	CASSETSGGFPTHEQFF
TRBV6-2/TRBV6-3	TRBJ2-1	CASRSLAVSYNEQFF
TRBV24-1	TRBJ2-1	CATRLQNEQFF
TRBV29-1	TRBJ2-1	CSVLLSGKSYNEQFF
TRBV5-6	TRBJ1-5	CASSDGPANNQPQHF
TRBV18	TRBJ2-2	CASSRDGSSGELFF
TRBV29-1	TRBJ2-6	CSVWLPTGGSSGANVLTF
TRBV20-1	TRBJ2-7	CSARDRMVDRFSYEQYF
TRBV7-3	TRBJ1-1	CASSFTGTEPEAFF
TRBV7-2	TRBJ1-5	CASSPGEENQPQHF
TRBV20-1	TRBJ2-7	CSAKTGLLDSYEQYF
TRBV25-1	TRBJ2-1	CASSKAGGLYNEQFF
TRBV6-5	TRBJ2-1	CASSYSLVLAGAGDEQFF
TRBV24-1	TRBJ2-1	CATSTLAGRGGRSYNEQFF
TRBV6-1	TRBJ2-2	CASHLAGPAGELFF
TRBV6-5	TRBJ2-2	CASSSRDNTGELFF
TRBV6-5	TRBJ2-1	CASSYSGSLYNEQFF
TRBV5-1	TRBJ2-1	CASLPLLSSYNEQFF
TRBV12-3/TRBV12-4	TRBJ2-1	CASSWAAVGQGDNEQFF
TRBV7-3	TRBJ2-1	CASSLRGTGEQFF
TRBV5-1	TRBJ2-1	CASSLAGGDRPYNEQFF
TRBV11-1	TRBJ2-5	CASSLKRLAGAMRQETQYF
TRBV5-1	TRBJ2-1	CASSLGGTSGSWYNEQFF
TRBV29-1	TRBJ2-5	CSVGGGGETQYF
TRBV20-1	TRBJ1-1	CSAIVGQQNTEAFF
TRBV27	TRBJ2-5	CASSLGPGEETQYF
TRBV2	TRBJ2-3	CASSSPFARTADTQYF
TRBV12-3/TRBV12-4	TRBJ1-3	CASSTGAGNTIYF
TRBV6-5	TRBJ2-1	CASSYTHNNEQFF
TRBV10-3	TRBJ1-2	CAISGTGAYGYTF
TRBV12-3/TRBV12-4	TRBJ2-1	CASTGLVSYNEQFF